Given below is one TCR beta chain in context. What it binds is not known. This sample is drawn from a study of cytomegalovirus exposure and HLA in healthy donors. The PCR had 60 Vbeta and 13 Jbeta primers. Here immunoSEQ multiplex PCR was the method, and the copy in TCRdb shows in-frame clones only, minus some. The sample contains about 130,000 clones, about 86% of which appear only once. The V gene's germline CDR1 is SEHNR and CDR2 FQNEAQ (reference sequence). V was trimmed by 4 bases and J by 5 bases, leaving 17 bases between them. The CDR3 has 15 amino acids. Study-wide results and limits: Later, an analysis found that common viral pathogens appeared to be linked with several of the most significant clusters. Some TCR beta chains (164 of them) were listed as cytomegalovirus-associated. Analysis was carried out at a later point, and it linked a missense DCLRE1C variant to TCR beta V- and J-gene trimming. Rarity held for most TCR sequences, but there were some public TCRs that occurred in many donors.

The sequence was collected from a woman aged 25 to 45 in good health and CMV-seronegative. The rearrangement joins TRBV7-9 to TRBJ1-1, with a tentative D call TRBD1 (6 bases). Input material: PBMCs. CDR3 in amino acids: CASSSLTRGGTEAFF. CDR3 bases: TGTGCCAGCAGCTCGCTGACTAGGGGGGGGACTGAAGCTTTCTTT.